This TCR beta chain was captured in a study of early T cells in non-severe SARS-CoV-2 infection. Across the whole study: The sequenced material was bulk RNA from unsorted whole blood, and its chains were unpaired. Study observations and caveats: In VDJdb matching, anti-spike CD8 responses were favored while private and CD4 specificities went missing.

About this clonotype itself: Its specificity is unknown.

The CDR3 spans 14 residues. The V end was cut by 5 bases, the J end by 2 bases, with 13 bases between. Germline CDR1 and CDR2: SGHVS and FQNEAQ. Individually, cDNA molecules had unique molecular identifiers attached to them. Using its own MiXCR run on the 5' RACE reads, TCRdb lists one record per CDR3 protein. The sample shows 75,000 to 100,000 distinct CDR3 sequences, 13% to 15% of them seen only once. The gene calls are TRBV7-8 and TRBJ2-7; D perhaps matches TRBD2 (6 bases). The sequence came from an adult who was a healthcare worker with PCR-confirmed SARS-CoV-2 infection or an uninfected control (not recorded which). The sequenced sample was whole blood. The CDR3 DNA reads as TGTGCCAGCAGCGCGGGACCTACCGCCTACGAGCAGTACTTC. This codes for CASSAGPTAYEQYF.